Below, 28 T cell receptor beta chains from the same sample are listed, as sequenced in a study of shared clonotypes between healthy human individuals. Assay used: immunoSEQ multiplex PCR; TCRdb lists only in-frame clones, some missing. Of 550,000 to 600,000 clones detected, roughly 98% appear once; the ten largest clones hold 0.3%. Naive CD8 populations comprised CD45RO-negative cells positively selected for CCR7, excluding terminally differentiated effector memory CD45RA+ cells. Sequencing used naive CD8+ T cells sorted from blood. The source of these receptors is a man younger than 45 in good health.

The V and J genes are TRBV5-1 and TRBJ2-5; 9 bases match TRBD2. The CDR3 loop spans 13 amino acids. Germline-derived CDR1 and CDR2 are SGHRS and YFSETQ. V was clipped by 0 bases and J by 13 bases; unmatched bases: 7. The CDR3 DNA is TGCGCCAGCAGCTTGGAGGTAGCGGGAGCGGGGTACTTC. Its protein product is CASSLEVAGAGYF.

The chain couples TRBV2 to TRBJ2-3; D is undetermined. The CDR3 runs to 14 residues. V was clipped by 3 bases and J by 6 bases, with 13 bases between them. Germline CDR1 reads SNHLY; CDR2 reads FYNNEI. The CDR3 DNA reads TGTGCCAGCAGTGACCGGCAGTTGGGGGATACGCAGTATTTT. It specifies CASSDRQLGDTQYF. Complete variable domain (other parts from reference TRBV2 and TRBJ2-3): EPEVTQTPSHQVTQMGQEVILRCVPISNHLYFYWYRQILGQKVEFLVSFYNNEISEKSEIFDDQFSVERPDGSNFTLKIRSTKLEDSAMYFCASSDRQLGDTQYFGPGTRLTVL.

This chain links TRBV25-1 with TRBJ1-2; 9 bases match TRBD1. V lost 4 bases to trimming and J lost 4 bases; unmatched junction nucleotides: 4. The CDR3 length is 14 residues. Germline V gene lookup returns CDR1 MGHDK and CDR2 SYGVNS. The DNA for the CDR3 is TGTGCCAGCAGTGCAACAGGGGGCACCTATGGCTACACCTTC. Translated: CASSATGGTYGYTF.

CDR3 amino acids: CASSHVLDRPYEQYF. CDR3 in DNA: TGTGCCAGCAGCCATGTTTTGGACAGGCCTTACGAGCAGTACTTC. V is TRBV14 and J is TRBJ2-7, with 7 positions matching TRBD1. Germline-derived CDR1 and CDR2 are SGHDN and FVKESK. Trimming removed 3 bases from V and 4 bases from J; junction bases left unmatched: 9. The CDR3 sequence is 15 residues long.

This chain joins TRBV15 and TRBJ1-2, with D perhaps matching TRBD1 (6 bases). This CDR3 comprises 15 residues. With 3 bases removed from V and 2 bases from J, the gap between germline ends came to 13 bases. Germline CDR1 is LNHNV and CDR2 is YYDKDF (reference sequence). For the CDR3, the DNA is TGTGCCACCAGCAGGACAGAAACAGGGAACTATGGCTACACCTTC. Protein product: CATSRTETGNYGYTF.

This clone was detected a few times. This chain links TRBV9 with TRBJ1-2; weak D call: TRBD1 (6 bases). CDR1 SGDLS and CDR2 YYNGEE come from the germline V gene. The V and J ends lost 4 bases and 4 bases respectively, with 11 bases between them. This CDR3 region has 13 residues. CDR3 nucleotide sequence: TGTGCCAGCAGCCCACAGGGCCTCTATGGCTACACCTTC. This gives the protein CASSPQGLYGYTF. The variable domain in full, with the rest retrieved from reference TRBV9 and TRBJ1-2, is DSGVTQTPKHLITATGQRVTLRCSPRSGDLSVYWYQQSLDQGLQFLIQYYNGEERAKGNILERFSAQQFPDLHSELNLSSLELGDSALYFCASSPQGLYGYTFGSGTRLTVV.

The sample holds one count of this clone. J is TRBJ2-3 and V is TRBV9; TRBD2 is a possible D gene (6 bases). Between the trimmed V and J ends, which lost 0 bases and 1 base, there was a span of 12 bases. Germline V gene data show CDR1 as SGDLS and CDR2 as YYNGEE. The CDR3 loop spans 16 amino acids. The CDR3 region has the DNA TGTGCCAGCAGCGTAGGTGGAGGGAGTGGCACAGATACGCAGTATTTT. This translates into CASSVGGGSGTDTQYF.

This clone has just one count. As DNA, the CDR3 is TGTGCCAGCAGCGCCGGGACTAGCGGGGGGGCTCGCGCAGATACGCAGTATTTT. Encoded protein: CASSAGTSGGARADTQYF. The chain recombines TRBV13 with TRBJ2-3, with 16 bases fitting TRBD2. V dropped 5 bases and J dropped 4; count of bases not matched to a gene: 9. Germline V gene sequence: CDR1 PRHDT, CDR2 FYEKMQ (reference sequence). The CDR3 is 18 residues long.

This chain joins TRBV27 and TRBJ1-5; D not certain. Germline V gene data show CDR1 as MNHEY and CDR2 as SMNVEV (reference sequence). This CDR3 region has 16 residues. Trimming stripped 5 bases from V and 4 bases from J, with 18 bases between. CDR3 sequence reads: CASSPLEASSNQPQHF. The CDR3 nucleotides are TGTGCCAGCAGTCCGCTTGAGGCATCATCAAATCAGCCCCAGCATTTT.

The CDR3: CATSVFGQPEAFF. In DNA, the CDR3 is TGTGCCACCAGCGTTTTTGGACAGCCCGAAGCTTTCTTT. The chain couples TRBV15 to TRBJ1-1; possibly TRBD1 for D (6 bases). Trimming removed 5 bases from V and 8 bases from J, with 15 bases in between. CDR3 size: 13 residues. From germline, CDR1 is LNHNV and CDR2 YYDKDF (reference sequence).

The chain recombines TRBV9 with TRBJ1-3; D not certain. Germline CDR1 reads SGDLS; CDR2 reads YYNGEE. Trimming left V 4 bases short and J 3 bases short, with 5 bases between. The CDR3 length is 12 residues. The CDR3 reads CASSRDGNTIYF. DNA of the CDR3: TGTGCCAGCAGCAGGGATGGAAACACCATATATTTT.

With regard to this clone: This specimen includes other DNA sequences encoding the same CDR3. The V gene is TRBV27, the J gene TRBJ2-7, with 8 bases lining up with TRBD1. The CDR3 has 14 residues. Germline V gene data show CDR1 as MNHEY and CDR2 as SMNVEV (reference sequence). V was clipped by 5 bases and J by 4 bases; unmatched bases: 7. CDR3 in DNA: TGTGCCAGCAGTCCACTAGGACAGGGTTACGAGCAGTACTTC. Protein product: CASSPLGQGYEQYF.

The chain has TRBV5-1 and TRBJ2-3, with D possibly TRBD1 on 6 matching bases. This CDR3 has 18 residues. Germline CDR1 and CDR2: SGHRS and YFSETQ. The V gene lost 4 bases and the J gene lost 6 bases, with 27 bases spanning the gap. DNA for the CDR3: TGCGCCAGCAGCCCGCCTCGTGGACTGGGGTTGGGGGCCGATACGCAGTATTTT. Translation: CASSPPRGLGLGADTQYF.

The CDR3 sequence: CASSLKGATGLGDNEQFF. DNA for the CDR3: TGTGCCAGCAGTTTAAAGGGGGCCACGGGACTAGGGGACAATGAGCAGTTCTTC. The gene calls are TRBV27 and TRBJ2-1, with D tentatively TRBD2 (8 bases). V was pared by 2 bases and J by 5 bases, with 22 bases between. Germline V CDR1 and CDR2: MNHEY, SMNVEV (reference sequence). The CDR3 has 18 amino acids.

This chain joins TRBV27 and TRBJ2-1, with TRBD2 matching over 7 bases. Losses at the gene ends were 7 bases for V and 8 bases for J; bases not matched to a gene: 11. The CDR3 has 14 amino acids. Germline V gene sequence: CDR1 MNHEY, CDR2 SMNVEV (reference sequence). CDR3 loop: CASTTGRPKDEQFF. CDR3 DNA: TGTGCCAGCACCACCGGGAGGCCCAAGGATGAGCAGTTCTTC.

Comments on this clone: Other DNA sequences in the same sample also yield this CDR3. This CDR3 is CASSQFGGRGETQYF. The CDR3 bases are TGTGCCAGCAGCCAGTTCGGTGGGAGGGGAGAGACCCAGTACTTC. The chain combines TRBV14 with TRBJ2-5; 7 nucleotides line up with TRBD2. The V gene end was trimmed by 3 bases and the J gene end by 4 bases; junction bases not matched to a gene: 8. There are 15 residues in the CDR3. The V gene's germline CDR1 is SGHDN and CDR2 FVKESK.

This clone was seen just once. The chain joins TRBV7-9 to TRBJ2-1, with 8 bases lining up with TRBD2. This CDR3 region has 18 residues. J lost 0 bases, V lost 5 bases, and 12 bases had no gene match. CDR1 is SEHNR and CDR2 is FQNEAQ in the germline V gene (reference sequence). The CDR3 DNA follows: TGTGCCAGCAGCGCCAGAACTAGCGGAGGCCGCTCCTACAATGAGCAGTTCTTC. Protein sequence: CASSARTSGGRSYNEQFF.

This clone has only one observation. The J gene is TRBJ2-2, the V gene TRBV11-3, with D perhaps matching TRBD1 (6 bases). This CDR3 has 19 residues. The ends were cut back, 0 bases at V and 7 bases at J, with 24 bases in the middle. From germline, CDR1 is SGHNT and CDR2 YENEEA. The CDR3: CASSLDLLIGQFTDGELFF. The CDR3 DNA reads TGTGCCAGCAGCTTAGATCTCCTCATTGGACAGTTCACGGACGGGGAGCTGTTTTTT.

This chain joins TRBV7-2 and TRBJ2-7; D possibly corresponds to TRBD1 (6 bases). V lost 1 base, J lost 2 bases, and 15 bases lay in between. Germline V gene data show CDR1 as SGHTA and CDR2 as FQGNSA. The CDR3 has 16 residues. CDR3 region: CASSLGATGHPYEQYF. The CDR3 bases are TGTGCCAGCAGCTTAGGCGCGACAGGACACCCCTACGAGCAGTACTTC.

The CDR3 DNA reads as TGTGCCAGTTCAGGGGAAGGCCTGCCTGGGGCCAACGTCCTGACTTTC. Protein: CASSGEGLPGANVLTF. The V call is TRBV2, the J call TRBJ2-6, with D perhaps matching TRBD1 (6 bases). Deletions cut 9 bases from V and 2 bases from J, with 17 bases between. Germline assignment: CDR1 SNHLY and CDR2 FYNNEI. The CDR3 covers 16 residues.

The chain carries TRBV5-1 and TRBJ1-5; 7 bases agree with TRBD1. Germline V gene sequence: CDR1 SGHRS, CDR2 YFSETQ. V lost 0 bases and J lost 5; bases outside the gene matches: 2. This CDR3 is built from 14 residues. The CDR3: CASSLGDSDQPQHF. As DNA, the CDR3 is TGCGCCAGCAGCTTGGGGGACAGTGATCAGCCCCAGCATTTT.

As for this clone: This specimen includes other DNA sequences encoding the same CDR3. The chain has TRBV7-9 and TRBJ1-1; TRBD1 is a possible D gene (5 bases). V lost 3 bases, J lost 2 bases, and 7 bases lay in between. CDR3 length: 13 residues. CDR1 is SEHNR and CDR2 is FQNEAQ in the germline V gene (reference sequence). In DNA form, the CDR3 reads TGTGCCAGCAGCTTGACAGAAAACACTGAAGCTTTCTTT. Encoded protein: CASSLTENTEAFF. The full variable domain, rest sourced from reference TRBV7-9 and TRBJ1-1, is DTGVSQNPRHKITKRGQNVTFRCDPISEHNRLYWYRQTLGQGPEFLTYFQNEAQLEKSRLLSDRFSAERPKGSFSTLEIQRTEQGDSAMYLCASSLTENTEAFFGQGTRLTVV.

This clone was detected only once. The V and J genes are TRBV30 and TRBJ2-3; possible D gene TRBD2, 5 bases. This CDR3 contains 14 residues. Trimming pared 5 bases from V and 4 bases from J, leaving 16 bases between. Germline V gene sequence: CDR1 GTSNPN, CDR2 SVGIG (reference sequence). The CDR3 loop reads CAWSRTSLADTQYF. CDR3 DNA sequence: TGTGCCTGGTCCCGGACTTCCCTCGCAGATACGCAGTATTTT.

The chain joins TRBV6-1 to TRBJ2-2, with TRBD1 matching 7 bases. The CDR3 length is 15 residues. Per the germline V gene, CDR1 is MNHNS and CDR2 is SASEGT. J was trimmed by 1 base and V by 6 bases; bases with no gene match: 5. CDR3 amino acids: CASRRGTENTGELFF. CDR3 bases: TGTGCCAGCAGGCGAGGGACAGAGAACACCGGGGAGCTGTTTTTT.

This sequence joins TRBV28 and TRBJ2-1; D may be TRBD2 (5 bases). Trimming pared 4 bases from V and 7 bases from J, leaving 8 bases between. The CDR3 runs 12 residues. Looked up from germline, CDR1 is MDHEN and CDR2 is SYDVKM. The CDR3 DNA is TGTGCCAGCAGTTCTCTAGCAAATGAGCAGTTCTTC. Encoded protein: CASSSLANEQFF. The variable domain in full, with the rest retrieved from reference TRBV28 and TRBJ2-1, is DVKVTQSSRYLVKRTGEKVFLECVQDMDHENMFWYRQDPGLGLRLIYFSYDVKMKEKGDIPEGYSVSREKKERFSLILESASTNQTSMYLCASSSLANEQFFGPGTRLTVL.

The gene calls are TRBV13 and TRBJ1-2; no clear D. Between the trimmed V and J ends, which lost 4 bases and 2 bases, there was a span of 14 bases. Germline-derived CDR1 and CDR2 are PRHDT and FYEKMQ (reference sequence). The CDR3 is made up of 15 amino acids. The DNA for the CDR3 is TGTGCCAGCAGCTCCTTTATGGAGGACAACTATGGCTACACCTTC. Translation gives CASSSFMEDNYGYTF.

As DNA, the CDR3 is TGTGCCTGGAGTAGGGCTAGCTCCTACAATGAGCAGTTCTTC. Encoded protein: CAWSRASSYNEQFF. The chain couples TRBV30 to TRBJ2-1, with D unresolved. The V gene's germline CDR1 is GTSNPN and CDR2 SVGIG (reference sequence). The CDR3 is made up of 14 amino acids. The V and J ends lost 2 bases and 0 bases respectively, with 8 bases between them.

The V call is TRBV7-9, the J call TRBJ2-2, with D tentatively TRBD1 (6 bases). Trimming removed 4 bases from V and 6 bases from J, with 15 bases in between. The V gene's germline CDR1 is SEHNR and CDR2 FQNEAQ (reference sequence). This CDR3 is built from 15 residues. CDR3 bases: TGTGCCAGCAGCTCCCCGACAGGAGAGGCCGGGGAGCTGTTTTTT. This encodes CASSSPTGEAGELFF.